The entry below describes one T cell receptor beta chain. Its specificity is not known. The entry originates in a study of blood T cells in healthy people across ages. Study background: For every two T cells, template switching captured about one barcoded beta molecule.

Study observations and caveats: Per million T cells, the diversity of TCR beta decreased roughly linearly as age advanced.

The CDR3 is made up of 11 amino acids. Between the trimmed V and J ends, which lost 6 bases and 6 bases, there was a span of 7 bases. Germline V gene sequence: CDR1 SGHTA, CDR2 FQGNSA. Alongside a J-beta primer mix, a sample-barcoded 5' primer served in a second PCR lasting roughly 7 to 11 cycles. MiXCR, run by TCRdb on the 5' RACE reads, gives a single entry per CDR3 protein. The sample shows about 1.1 million distinct CDR3 sequences, 35% to 40% of them seen only once. Each sample provided at least 5 micrograms of extracted total RNA. Sequenced sample: blood. The rearrangement joins TRBV7-2 to TRBJ2-3; D not certain. This sequence originates from a man in his late teens or twenties in good health. CDR3 in DNA: TGTGCCAGCAGTAAGGTGGATACGCAGTATTTT. Amino acids: CASSKVDTQYF.